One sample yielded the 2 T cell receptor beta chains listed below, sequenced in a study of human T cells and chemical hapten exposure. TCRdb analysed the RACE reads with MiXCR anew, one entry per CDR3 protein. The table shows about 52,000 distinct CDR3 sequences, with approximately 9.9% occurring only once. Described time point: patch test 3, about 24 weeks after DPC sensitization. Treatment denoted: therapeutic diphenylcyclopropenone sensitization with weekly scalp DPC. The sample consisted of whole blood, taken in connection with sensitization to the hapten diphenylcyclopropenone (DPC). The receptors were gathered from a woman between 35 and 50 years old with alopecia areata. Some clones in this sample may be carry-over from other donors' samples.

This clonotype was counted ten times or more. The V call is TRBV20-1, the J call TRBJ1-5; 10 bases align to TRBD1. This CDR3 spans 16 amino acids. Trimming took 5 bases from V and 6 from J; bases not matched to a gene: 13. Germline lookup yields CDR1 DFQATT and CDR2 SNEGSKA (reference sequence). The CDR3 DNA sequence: TGCAGTGCTCCCTTCCCTCCGGGACAGGGGATTCAGCCCCAGCATTTT. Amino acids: CSAPFPPGQGIQPQHF.

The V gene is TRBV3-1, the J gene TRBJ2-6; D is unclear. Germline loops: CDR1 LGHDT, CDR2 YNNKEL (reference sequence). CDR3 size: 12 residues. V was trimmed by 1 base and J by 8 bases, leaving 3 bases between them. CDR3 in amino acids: CASSQVTNVLTF. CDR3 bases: TGTGCCAGCAGCCAAGTTACCAACGTCCTGACTTTC. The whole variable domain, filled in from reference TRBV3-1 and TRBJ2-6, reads DTAVSQTPKYLVTQMGNDKSIKCEQNLGHDTMYWYKQDSKKFLKIMFSYNNKELIINETVPNRFSPKSPDKAHLNLHINSLELGDSAVYFCASSQVTNVLTFGAGSRLTVL.